These T cell receptor beta chains were read from a single sample in a study of blood T cell repertoires in COVID-19. TCRdb keeps only in-frame clones here, not all; method: immunoSEQ multiplex PCR. This table holds about 160,000 clones, 90% to 95% found once. Source material: peripheral blood. The receptors come from a woman aged 45 to 65 with acute or convalescent COVID-19. Both conserved end residues are trimmed from each CDR3.

v_gene,CDR3aa
TRBV4-1,ASSPRDRGYHIQY
TRBV15,ATSRDQSGGSGYT
TRBV6-4,ASSDQQGALYSNQPQH
TRBV12-5,ASGLVLGRGGNQPQH
TRBV10-3,AISDWTGDYGYT
TRBV6-6,ASSYSGDKLYEQY
TRBV9,ASSLGTAGYYEQY
TRBV12-3/TRBV12-4,ASSFPRVGGYT
TRBV21-1,ASSKALSVDRGNYGYT
TRBV11-2,ASSYRTAYNEQF
TRBV6-5,ASNGGDGELF
TRBV19,ASSKTGGYNEQF
TRBV10-3,AIKGQGDQPQH
TRBV10-3,AISQARGIPLVGEQY
TRBV6-5,ASSFGGAYNEQF
TRBV7-6,ASSPVGPGTGISGANVLT
TRBV3-1/TRBV3-2,ASSQGRGGGYGYT
TRBV6-5,ASSYSHQANTEAF
TRBV5-1,ASSLGDTGINTEAF
TRBV9,ASSAYGGPYEQY
TRBV28,ASSLPGPNTEAF
TRBV4-2,ASSQAGGGGNYGYT
TRBV29-1,SVGGGSRETQY
TRBV19,ASLQDPNYGYT